The next 28 T cell receptor beta chains were all read from a single sample in a study of cytomegalovirus exposure and HLA in healthy donors. The PCR had 60 Vbeta and 13 Jbeta primers. Sequencing used immunoSEQ multiplex PCR; TCRdb keeps in-frame clones, though not all of them. The sample records some 140,000 clones, 70% to 80% being singletons. Sequences were obtained from PBMCs. Receptors were obtained from a man aged 30-40 years in good health and CMV-seronegative.

The chain carries TRBV6-5 and TRBJ2-5; D unresolved. CDR1 is MNHEY and CDR2 is SVGAGI in the germline V gene. The CDR3 totals 14 residues. Trimming pared 0 bases from V and 1 base from J, leaving 6 bases between. Here the CDR3 DNA reads TGTGCCAGCAGTTACTCGGTCGGCCAAGAGACCCAGTACTTC. This gives the protein CASSYSVGQETQYF.

This clone was picked up a small number of times. The rearrangement uses TRBV6-1 and TRBJ1-5, with D unclear. Germline V gene data show CDR1 as MNHNS and CDR2 as SASEGT. With 10 bases removed from V and 0 bases from J, the gap between germline ends came to 13 bases. The CDR3 runs to 14 residues. CDR3 protein: CATDPGYSNQPQHF. In nucleotides, the CDR3 is TGTGCCACCGATCCGGGGTATAGCAATCAGCCCCAGCATTTT.

The rearrangement links TRBV7-9 to TRBJ1-1; D gene unclear. Germline V gene sequence: CDR1 SEHNR, CDR2 FQNEAQ (reference sequence). The CDR3 is 15 residues long. V shed 1 base and J shed 1 base, with 10 bases lying between them. The CDR3 DNA follows: TGTGCCAGCAGCTTAGGTACACCGCCGAACACTGAAGCTTTCTTT. It encodes CASSLGTPPNTEAFF.

The rearrangement uses TRBV9 and TRBJ1-5, with a possible D match to TRBD1 (6 bases). Germline V gene data show CDR1 as SGDLS and CDR2 as YYNGEE. V gave up 5 bases and J gave up 9 bases, with 12 bases separating them. The CDR3 covers 12 residues. CDR3 region: CASRQGGAPQHF. For the CDR3, the DNA is TGTGCCAGCAGGCAAGGGGGGGCGCCCCAGCATTTT.

V and J are TRBV9 and TRBJ2-7; D unclear. The CDR3 sequence is 14 residues long. In germline, CDR1 is SGDLS, CDR2 YYNGEE. The ends were cut back, 2 bases at V and 0 bases at J, with 9 bases in the middle. The CDR3 DNA follows: TGTGCCAGCAGCGTCAGCCGGGTCTCCTACGAGCAGTACTTC. Its protein product is CASSVSRVSYEQYF.

The CDR3 sequence: CASRTGIQETQYF. As DNA, the CDR3 is TGTGCCAGCAGGACAGGCATCCAAGAGACCCAGTACTTC. J is TRBJ2-5 and V is TRBV5-4; a weak D match, TRBD1 (6 bases). The V gene's germline CDR1 is SGHNT and CDR2 YYREEE (reference sequence). The CDR3 consists of 13 residues. Trimming removed 5 bases from V and 1 base from J, with 9 bases in between.

The gene calls are TRBV5-4 and TRBJ2-2; the match to TRBD2 covers 10 bases. Per germline, CDR1 SGHNT and CDR2 YYREEE (reference sequence). The CDR3 has 19 residues. J lost 1 base, V lost 0 bases, and 9 bases had no gene match. The CDR3 DNA reads as TGTGCCAGCAGCTTGGTCCTTGTAGCGGGGGGCGGGAACACCGGGGAGCTGTTTTTT. The encoded protein is CASSLVLVAGGGNTGELFF.

The sample holds a few counts of this clone. This rearrangement joins TRBV5-1 to TRBJ2-7, with 8 bases aligning to TRBD1. The CDR3 consists of 15 residues. Germline V gene lookup returns CDR1 SGHRS and CDR2 YFSETQ. The J segment lost 3 bases and the V segment lost 4 bases, leaving 9 bases of the junction unmatched. For the CDR3, the DNA is TGCGCCAGCAGCCCGCGGACAGGGTCCATCTACGAGCAGTACTTC. Its translation: CASSPRTGSIYEQYF.

Of note for this clone: At one boundary the junction diverges from the germline segment, which might be a read error. This sequence joins TRBV6-6 and TRBJ1-2, with D hard to call. This CDR3 spans 13 amino acids. CDR1 is MNHNY and CDR2 is SVGAGI in the germline V gene (reference sequence). The CDR3, as DNA: TGTGCCAGCAGTCACAAGAATAACTATGGCTACCCCTTC. As protein: CASSHKNNYGYPF.

The genes are TRBV29-1 and TRBJ1-1; 7 bases fit TRBD1. Unmatched junction bases numbered 7, after V lost 8 bases and J lost 1 base. CDR3 length: 13 residues. Germline CDR1 reads SQVTM; CDR2 reads ANQGSEA. In DNA form, the CDR3 reads TGCAGCATTGCAGGGGGTCAGAACACTGAAGCTTTCTTT. This translates into CSIAGGQNTEAFF. Variable domain in full (rest from reference TRBV29-1 and TRBJ1-1): SAVISQKPSRDICQRGTSLTIQCQVDSQVTMMFWYRQQPGQSLTLIATANQGSEATYESGFVIDKFPISRPNLTFSTLTVSNMSPEDSSIYLCSIAGGQNTEAFFGQGTRLTVV.

The sample holds a few counts of this clone. The chain employs TRBV11-3 and TRBJ2-2, with a tentative D call TRBD2 (5 bases). V was pared by 3 bases and J by 4 bases, with 6 bases between. The CDR3 consists of 13 residues. The germline CDR1 and CDR2 sequences are SGHNT and YENEEA. The CDR3 DNA follows: TGTGCCAGCAGCTTCCGGGGCACCGGGGAGCTGTTTTTT. This gives the protein CASSFRGTGELFF.

This chain joins TRBV28 and TRBJ1-1; D is uncertain. Per the germline V gene, CDR1 is MDHEN and CDR2 is SYDVKM. CDR3 size: 14 residues. Trimming took off 3 bases at V and 1 base at J, with 9 bases between the two ends. CDR3: CASSFAKENTEAFF. As DNA, the CDR3 is TGTGCCAGCAGTTTCGCGAAAGAGAACACTGAAGCTTTCTTT.

The rearrangement uses TRBV12-5 and TRBJ2-1; the match to TRBD2 covers 11 bases. Germline CDR1 and CDR2: LGHNT and FRNRAP. This CDR3 has 19 amino acids. J was trimmed by 8 bases and V by 0 bases; bases with no gene match: 15. This CDR3 reads CASGLVGTSGDGPSDEQFF. The CDR3 coding sequence is TGTGCTAGTGGTTTGGTAGGGACTAGCGGAGACGGCCCGTCTGATGAGCAGTTCTTC.

The chain combines TRBV15 with TRBJ2-2; D not certain. The V gene lost 1 base and the J gene lost 1 base, with 4 bases spanning the gap. Germline CDR1 is LNHNV and CDR2 is YYDKDF (reference sequence). CDR3 length equals 14 residues. The CDR3 bases are TGTGCCACCAGCAGAGGCGGGAACACCGGGGAGCTGTTTTTT. Its translation: CATSRGGNTGELFF.

This chain links TRBV29-1 with TRBJ1-2; 9 bases match TRBD1. CDR1 SQVTM and CDR2 ANQGSEA come from the germline V gene. J gave up 8 bases and V 4 bases, and 5 bases lay outside the gene matches. The CDR3 extends over 12 amino acids. In DNA, the CDR3 is TGCAGCGTTGGTGACAGGGGGTTGGGCTACACCTTC. Protein sequence: CSVGDRGLGYTF.

This clone was observed a single time. Other DNA sequences in the sample encode the same CDR3. The V and J genes are TRBV5-1 and TRBJ2-7, with 7 positions matching TRBD1. V was pared by 4 bases and J by 2 bases, with 6 bases of the junction left unmatched. CDR3 length: 14 amino acids. The germline CDR1 and CDR2 sequences are SGHRS and YFSETQ. The CDR3 nucleotides read TGCGCCAGCAGCCTCGGGCAGGGGGCCTACGAGCAGTACTTC. Its translation: CASSLGQGAYEQYF.

The chain employs TRBV25-1 and TRBJ1-1; no reliable D call. Germline CDR1 MGHDK, CDR2 SYGVNS. The CDR3 has 12 amino acids. V lost 6 bases and J 0 bases, leaving 5 bases between the germline ends. The CDR3 nucleotides read TGTGCCAGCAGCTATATGAACACTGAAGCTTTCTTT. It encodes CASSYMNTEAFF.

The J gene is TRBJ2-6, the V gene TRBV23-1; 7 nucleotides align to TRBD2. TRBV23-1 is an ORF; its function is uncertain. After removal of 3 bases from V and 0 bases from J, the junction contained 8 bases not matched to a gene. The CDR3 has 18 residues. CDR3 sequence: CASSQRGTRVSGANVLTF. CDR3 in DNA: TGCGCCAGCAGTCAGCGGGGGACGAGGGTCTCTGGGGCCAACGTCCTGACTTTC.

The chain combines TRBV5-1 with TRBJ2-3, with D possibly TRBD1 on 7 matching bases. Trimming stripped 4 bases from V and 3 bases from J, with 12 bases between. The CDR3 is 14 residues long. Germline V gene data show CDR1 as SGHRS and CDR2 as YFSETQ. The CDR3 region is CASSRGTETDTQYF. The CDR3 DNA follows: TGCGCCAGCAGCCGCGGGACAGAGACAGATACGCAGTATTTT.

This clone appeared a single time. V usage is TRBV28 and J usage is TRBJ2-7; 7 bases map to TRBD1. In germline, CDR1 is MDHEN, CDR2 SYDVKM. Trimming removed 6 bases from V and 3 bases from J; junction bases left unmatched: 8. The CDR3 sequence is 14 residues long. The CDR3 DNA reads as TGTGCCAGCAGCCCCGGACAGGTTCTCTACGAGCAGTACTTC. This sequence encodes CASSPGQVLYEQYF.

The CDR3 region is CSGGNTGELFF. The CDR3 region has the DNA TGCAGCGGAGGAAACACCGGGGAGCTGTTTTTT. The J gene is TRBJ2-2, the V gene TRBV29-1; D gene ambiguous. The CDR3 extends over 11 amino acids. Trimming removed 7 bases from V and 2 bases from J, with 5 bases in between. Germline V gene data show CDR1 as SQVTM and CDR2 as ANQGSEA.

The rearrangement uses TRBV30 and TRBJ2-7; weak D call: TRBD2 (7 bases). V was shortened by 2 bases and J by 3 bases, with 11 bases between the two germline ends. CDR3 size: 13 residues. CDR1 GTSNPN and CDR2 SVGIG come from the germline V gene (reference sequence). As DNA, the CDR3 is TGTGCCTGGAGTAAGGGGGGGTTCTACGAGCAGTACTTC. It is translated as CAWSKGGFYEQYF.

J is TRBJ2-7 and V is TRBV21-1; the table's TRBD1 call for D was not verified on the DNA. TRBV21-1 is listed as a pseudogene. The CDR3 has 12 residues. CDR3 nucleotide sequence: TGTGCCAGCTCCATCAGTACCTACGAGCAGTACTTC. Translating it yields CASSISTYEQYF.

The chain recombines TRBV10-3 with TRBJ2-3, with D possibly TRBD1 on 6 matching bases. V was shortened by 6 bases and J by 0 bases, with 7 bases between the two germline ends. Germline V gene sequence: CDR1 ENHRY, CDR2 SYGVKD. The CDR3 loop spans 13 amino acids. Written as DNA, the CDR3 is TGTGCCATCAGGGGGGCTAGCACAGATACGCAGTATTTT. Its translation: CAIRGASTDTQYF.

V usage is TRBV7-9 and J usage is TRBJ2-7, with 8 bases that match TRBD1. Losses at the gene ends were 5 bases for V and 5 bases for J; bases not matched to a gene: 8. Germline CDR1 is SEHNR and CDR2 is FQNEAQ (reference sequence). This CDR3 spans 14 amino acids. The CDR3 sequence is CASSPRLQGDEQYF. CDR3 sequence (DNA): TGTGCCAGCAGCCCCCGGTTACAGGGGGACGAGCAGTACTTC. Using reference TRBV7-9 and TRBJ2-7 for the parts outside the CDR3, the full variable domain is DTGVSQNPRHKITKRGQNVTFRCDPISEHNRLYWYRQTLGQGPEFLTYFQNEAQLEKSRLLSDRFSAERPKGSFSTLEIQRTEQGDSAMYLCASSPRLQGDEQYFGPGTRLTVT.

The chain joins TRBV6-1 to TRBJ2-7; 7 nucleotides agree with TRBD1. V lost 3 bases and J lost 0; bases outside the gene matches: 8. This CDR3 has 16 residues. Looked up from germline, CDR1 is MNHNS and CDR2 is SASEGT. In DNA form, the CDR3 reads TGTGCCAGCAGTGATAAAGACAGGGTGCTCTCCTACGAGCAGTACTTC. Amino acid sequence: CASSDKDRVLSYEQYF.

The chain combines TRBV4-2 with TRBJ2-3; TRBD2 matches at 7 bases. The CDR3 covers 17 residues. V lost 1 base, J lost 3 bases, and 10 bases stayed unmatched. Looked up from germline, CDR1 is LGHNA and CDR2 is YNFKEQ. Here the CDR3 reads CASSQGSERGGTDTQYF. The CDR3 nucleotides read TGTGCCAGCAGCCAAGGGAGCGAGCGGGGCGGTACAGATACGCAGTATTTT.

V and J are TRBV2 and TRBJ1-3; possibly TRBD1 for D (5 bases). CDR1 and CDR2 (germline): SNHLY, FYNNEI. Between the trimmed V and J ends, which lost 8 bases and 3 bases, there was a span of 11 bases. The CDR3 sequence is 13 residues long. CDR3 coding DNA: TGTGCCAGCCTGGCCAGGGTTGGAAACACCATATATTTT. This gives the protein CASLARVGNTIYF.